This paragraph covers one T cell receptor (beta chain) sequence. These data are taken from a study of blood T cell repertoires in COVID-19. Study overall: T cells, B-cell-depleted T cells, or PBMCs provided the cDNA or gDNA that served as material.

The CDR3 sequence is 14 residues long. Only in-frame clones appear in the TCRdb table, and some are missing; sequencing was by immunoSEQ multiplex PCR. The table has approximately 250,000 clones, 80% to 95% seen once. The chain couples TRBV21-1 to TRBJ2-7; the D call of TRBD1 is as the table states it, not checked on the DNA. TRBV21-1 is listed as a pseudogene. Sequences were obtained from peripheral blood. This clonotype was sampled from a man aged 25-45 years with COVID-19, enrolled during active disease. The CDR3 protein is CASIPRDRDYEQYF. The CDR3 DNA is TGTGCCAGCATTCCTCGGGACAGGGACTACGAGCAGTACTTC.